The TCR beta chain described here comes from a study of blood T cell repertoires in COVID-19. Trimming left V 4 bases short and J 0 bases short, with 7 bases between. The CDR3 has 14 amino acids. CDR1 and CDR2 (germline): LNHDA, SQIVND (reference sequence). Study processing details: Estimates of nucleated cell counts were drawn from the amplification of reference gene primers. Produced via immunoSEQ multiplex PCR; TCRdb's table is partial and in-frame only. V, J and clone size were drawn from that table, and D and trimming were deduced from the DNA. This sample has some 270,000 clones, with approximately 85% found just once.

This sequence originates from a woman in her 50s with acute COVID-19. The specimen sequenced was PBMCs or T cells enriched from blood (not recorded which). The V gene is TRBV19, the J gene TRBJ1-3, with D possibly matching TRBD1 (5 bases). The CDR3 loop reads CASSTGISGNTIYF. The DNA for the CDR3 is TGTGCCAGTAGTACAGGGATCTCTGGAAACACCATATATTTT.